Detailed here is one T cell receptor (beta chain). The data were taken from a study of T cell responses to AZD1222 COVID-19 vaccine. The repertoire was sequenced with immunoSEQ multiplex PCR; TCRdb's copy has only in-frame clones and lacks some. The repertoire includes tens of thousands of clones, more than 75% of them detected once, and more than 10% sits in the top ten. The germline V and J ends were trimmed by 0 bases and 1 base, with 8 bases remaining between them. This CDR3 has 14 residues. Germline lookup yields CDR1 SGDLS and CDR2 YYNGEE. The input for sequencing was peripheral blood, taken on day 0 of AZD1222 vaccination. The gene calls are TRBV9 and TRBJ2-7; D unclear. This sequence originates from an adult in good health. In DNA, the CDR3 is TGTGCCAGCAGCGTAGAAGGATCTTCCTACGAGCAGTACTTC. Encoded protein: CASSVEGSSYEQYF.